The rows below give T cell receptor beta chains drawn from one sample of a study of cytomegalovirus exposure and HLA in healthy donors. Clones were read by immunoSEQ multiplex PCR, and TCRdb kept only the in-frame ones, dropping some. The sample shows about 37,000 clones, roughly 76% of them seen only once. The sequencing sample was made of PBMCs. The receptors derive from a woman between 40 and 50 years old in good health and CMV-seronegative. Each CDR3 is given with its conserved first and last residue. The order of the fields is J gene, clone size, V gene, D gene, CDR3 DNA, CDR3 protein. D genes are given only for firm matches. Not every row has a clone size; where given, it reads once, few, many or a size class.

>TRBJ2-7|-|TRBV19|TRBD2
TGTGCCACCTCGGAGCGGGGCTTCTACGAGCAGTACTTC
CATSERGFYEQYF
>TRBJ1-1|-|TRBV7-2|-
TGTGCCAGCAGCTTAGCGAACGGGTTGAACACTGAAGCTTTCTTT
CASSLANGLNTEAFF
>TRBJ2-3|few|TRBV7-3|TRBD2
TGTGCCAGCAGCTTAGCGGGGGGGCCCACAGATACGCAGTATTTT
CASSLAGGPTDTQYF
>TRBJ2-1|-|TRBV7-9|TRBD2
TGTGCCAGCAGCCCACGCGGGGGGACCTACAATGAGCAGTTCTTC
CASSPRGGTYNEQFF
>TRBJ2-3|-|TRBV5-8|-
TGTGCCAGCAGCTTGAAGTTTGGCAGATTGAGCACAGATACGCAGTATTTT
CASSLKFGRLSTDTQYF
>TRBJ1-5|-|TRBV7-9|-
TGTGCCAGCAGCCCCACGGGGACATATCAGCCCCAGCATTTT
CASSPTGTYQPQHF
>TRBJ2-3|-|TRBV7-7|TRBD1
TGTGCTAGCAGCCGGGACAGGGTAGATACGCAGTATTTT
CASSRDRVDTQYF
>TRBJ2-1|-|TRBV1|-
TGCACCAGCAGCCAAGACTGGGACTCCCCCGTGTACAATGAGCAGTTCTTC
CTSSQDWDSPVYNEQFF
>TRBJ1-2|-|TRBV6-5|TRBD1
TGTGCCAGCAGTTCGGTTTCAGGGGGACATACCAGCTGCACCTTC
CASSSVSGGHTSCTF
>TRBJ2-1|-|TRBV11-2|-
TGTGCCAGCAGCTCGGGACATTACAATGAGCAGTTCTTC
CASSSGHYNEQFF
>TRBJ2-1|-|TRBV5-6|TRBD1
TGTGCCAGCAGCTCTCCGGGACAGGGGGACAATGAGCAGTTCTTC
CASSSPGQGDNEQFF
>TRBJ1-1|-|TRBV6-5|TRBD1
TGTGCCAGCAGTTACTTGGGACAGGGGATGGTAACTGAAGCTTTCTTT
CASSYLGQGMVTEAFF
>TRBJ2-5|-|TRBV7-9|TRBD2
TGTGCCAGCAGCCTAGGACTAGCGGGGGGGCCACAAGAGACCCAGTACTTC
CASSLGLAGGPQETQYF
>TRBJ2-5|-|TRBV2|TRBD1
TGTGCCAGCAGTGTATGGGACAGGGAGGCAGAGACCCAGTACTTC
CASSVWDREAETQYF
>TRBJ2-7|-|TRBV6-5|TRBD1
TGTGCCAGCAGGCGCTCGGGACAGGGGACCTACGAGCAGTACTTC
CASRRSGQGTYEQYF
>TRBJ2-7|few|TRBV5-1|-
TGCGCCAGCAGCTTGGCGATGACAGGTCCTTCCTACGAGCAGTACTTC
CASSLAMTGPSYEQYF
>TRBJ1-1|-|TRBV5-4|-
TGTGCCAGCAGCCAGCTGGGGGGAGGGCAACGGGCCGGGGCTGAAGCTTTCTTT
CASSQLGGGQRAGAEAFF
>TRBJ2-1|few|TRBV18|TRBD1
TGTGCCAGCTTGGGACAGTCGAGCTCCTACAATGAGCAGTTCTTC
CASLGQSSSYNEQFF